This TCR beta chain came from a study of cytomegalovirus exposure and HLA in healthy donors. There are 14 residues in the CDR3. Trimming pared 4 bases from V and 3 bases from J, leaving 9 bases between. Germline CDR1 reads MNHEY; CDR2 reads SVGAGI. Some clones are missing from TCRdb's copy, which holds only in-frame ones; the method was immunoSEQ multiplex PCR. The table records 110,000 to 150,000 clones, about 90% of them present only once. The sequence derives from a man aged 18-30 years in good health and CMV-seronegative. The gene calls are TRBV6-5 and TRBJ1-4, with a possible D match to TRBD1 (6 bases). Specimen: PBMCs. The CDR3 region has the DNA TGTGCCAGCAGTTCCCCAGGGGCTAATGAAAAACTGTTTTTT. Its protein product is CASSSPGANEKLFF.